The 7 T cell receptor beta chains below all came from one sample that was sequenced in a study of blood T cell repertoires in COVID-19. The data were produced by immunoSEQ multiplex PCR, yet TCRdb's version contains in-frame clones alone and is incomplete. Of approximately 250,000 clones detected, roughly 90% appear once; the ten largest clones hold approximately 2%. Sequences were obtained from peripheral blood. The receptor set was obtained from a man aged 30 to 39 with active or convalescent COVID-19.

The V and J genes are TRBV20-1 and TRBJ1-4, with no clear D. Germline CDR1 DFQATT, CDR2 SNEGSKA (reference sequence). Trimming pared 0 bases from V and 8 bases from J, leaving 4 bases between. This CDR3 is 11 amino acids long. The CDR3 coding sequence is TGCAGTGCTAGAGATCGGGAAAAACTGTTTTTT. It codes for CSARDREKLFF.

The chain is built from TRBV6-5 and TRBJ2-2, with a possible D match to TRBD1 (5 bases). CDR3 length: 14 residues. Germline CDR1 and CDR2: MNHEY and SVGAGI. Trimming took 5 bases from V and 4 from J, leaving 11 bases between them. The CDR3 region is CASSNTGSTGELFF. The CDR3 nucleotides are TGTGCCAGCAGTAACACAGGAAGCACCGGGGAGCTGTTTTTT.

A single count supports this clone. CDR3 in DNA: TGTGCCAGCAGCGTATTACAGGGGGGTAGGACTGAAGCTTTCTTT. Encoded protein: CASSVLQGGRTEAFF. V usage is TRBV9 and J usage is TRBJ1-1; 8 bases fit TRBD1. Germline lookup yields CDR1 SGDLS and CDR2 YYNGEE. The CDR3 spans 15 residues. Trimming cost V 1 base and J 5 bases; bases outside gene matches: 7.

This chain joins TRBV5-6 and TRBJ1-2; 10 bases match TRBD1. The ends lost 4 bases at V and 8 bases at J; junction bases unmatched: 5. The germline CDR1 and CDR2 sequences are SGHDT and YYEEEE. The CDR3 spans 13 residues. The CDR3 bases are TGTGCCAGCAGCGACAGGGGGCTATGGGGCTACACCTTC. It encodes CASSDRGLWGYTF.

J is TRBJ1-5 and V is TRBV19; no clear D gene. This CDR3 comprises 15 residues. Germline CDR1 and CDR2: LNHDA and SQIVND (reference sequence). The V and J ends lost 9 bases and 4 bases respectively, with 19 bases between them. The CDR3 is CASRERTSKNQPQHF. The DNA for the CDR3 is TGTGCCAGCCGGGAGCGTACCAGTAAAAATCAGCCCCAGCATTTT.

This sequence joins TRBV3-1 (or the pseudogene TRBV3-2) and TRBJ2-7; tentatively, D is TRBD1 (6 bases). V lost 3 bases to trimming and J lost 0 bases, with 9 bases between them. Germline loops: CDR1 LGHDT, CDR2 YNNKEL (reference sequence). This CDR3 contains 14 residues. The DNA for the CDR3 is TGTGCCAGCAGCCAGGGGGCCTACTCCTACGAGCAGTACTTC. Amino acid sequence: CASSQGAYSYEQYF.

This sequence joins TRBV6-6 and TRBJ1-2; unclear D gene. This CDR3 has 12 amino acids. Germline V lookup: CDR1 MNHNY, CDR2 SVGAGI (reference sequence). The ends were cut back, 2 bases at V and 6 bases at J, with 7 bases in the middle. In DNA form, the CDR3 reads TGTGCCAGCAGTTACGTCCAGGATGGCTACACCTTC. It codes for CASSYVQDGYTF.